This T cell receptor (beta chain) was documented in a study of PD-1 blockade in classical Hodgkin lymphoma. Study context: Patients were treated with nivolumab at 3 mg/kg, and this was given intravenously every 2 weeks. General study points: There remain no defined causes for the repertoire differences, which possibly reflect disease activity or prior therapy.

Between the trimmed V and J ends, which lost 4 bases and 2 bases, there was a span of 12 bases. Germline V gene data show CDR1 as SGHTS and CDR2 as YDEGEE. The CDR3 is 14 amino acids. As for time point: cycle 4 day 1 (C4D1), after less than 7 weeks of nivolumab. Brentuximab vedotin exposure varied among the patients, all of whom had relapsed after autologous stem cell transplantation. The method was immunoSEQ multiplex PCR; TCRdb's version includes in-frame clones alone and lacks a portion of them. The table includes about 41,000 clones, about two thirds detected once. In the case of this clone: Its antigen is as yet unknown.

The rearrangement uses TRBV5-8 and TRBJ1-1, with a possible D match to TRBD1 (6 bases). This clonotype was obtained from a human donor with classical Hodgkin lymphoma. The material sequenced was peripheral blood mononuclear cells (PBMCs), taken before the fourth cycle of nivolumab. For the CDR3, the DNA is TGTGCCAGCAGCGTGGACAGATCAAACACTGAAGCTTTCTTT. This encodes CASSVDRSNTEAFF.